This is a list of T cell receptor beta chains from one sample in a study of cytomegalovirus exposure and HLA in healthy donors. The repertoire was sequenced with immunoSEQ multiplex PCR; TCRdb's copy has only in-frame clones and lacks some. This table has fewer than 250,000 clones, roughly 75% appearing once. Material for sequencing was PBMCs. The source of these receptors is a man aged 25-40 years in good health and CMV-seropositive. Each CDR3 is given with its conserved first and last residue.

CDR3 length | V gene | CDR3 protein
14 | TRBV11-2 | CASSLDLTSYEQYF
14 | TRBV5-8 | CASSLGTGSDTQYF
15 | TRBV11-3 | CASSLGFGTGGEQYF
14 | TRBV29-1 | CSVESQAGGYEQYF
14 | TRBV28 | CATGQTSFKGAQYF
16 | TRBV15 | CATSRETSGRYYEQYF
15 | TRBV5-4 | CASSPGLAVLYEQYF
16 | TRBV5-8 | CASSFVHAGLTDTQYF
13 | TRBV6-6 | CASSRDRNYEQYF
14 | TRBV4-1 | CASSQDPGRNEQFF
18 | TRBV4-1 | CASSQDGLAVLSYNEQFF
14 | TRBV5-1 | CASSPRVRGLTQYF
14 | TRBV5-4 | CASSLGTDYYGYTF
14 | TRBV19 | CASSIPGGYEPQHF
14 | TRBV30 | CAWSTGGANEKLFF
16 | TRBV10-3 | CAISERLAAPYNEQFF
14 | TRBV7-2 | CASSLTGNTGELFF
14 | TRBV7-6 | CASSASGGTYEQYF
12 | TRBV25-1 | CASSDRGTEAFF
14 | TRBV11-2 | CASAGREETYEQYF
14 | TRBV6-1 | CASSVSPGNEKLFF
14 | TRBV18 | CASSPGLAGETQYF
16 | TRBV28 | CASSGRSSGSHDTQYF
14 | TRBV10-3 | CAISEGGSNYGYTF
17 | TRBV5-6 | CASSLSAGLAGLNEQFF
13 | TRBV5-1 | CASSSGQGYEQYF
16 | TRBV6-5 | CASSSGTGSLVETQYF
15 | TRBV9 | CASSVSGTGYEKLFF
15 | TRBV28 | CASSLGGRVDEKLFF
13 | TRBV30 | CAWSVLAKNIQYF
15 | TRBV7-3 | CASSSGTSDKETQYF
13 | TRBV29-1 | CSAWTSGSNEQFF
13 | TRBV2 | CASSLLSGDTQYF
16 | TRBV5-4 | CASSWEAGLAKNIQYF
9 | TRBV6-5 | CASLYEQYF
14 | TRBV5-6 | CASSLTELQETQYF
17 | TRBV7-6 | CASSLAISGTSTDTQYF
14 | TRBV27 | CASSSGTGVNEQFF
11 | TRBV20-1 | CSARQVTEQFF
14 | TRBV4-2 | CASSQPGLEYEQYF
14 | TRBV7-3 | CASSWGQGAGEAFF
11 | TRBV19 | CAIGGDGELFF
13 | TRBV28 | CAIARGQNYGYTF
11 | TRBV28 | CASSLGDRVFF
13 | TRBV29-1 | CSVAYRDEGPQHF
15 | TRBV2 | CASSKEQGGNQPQHF
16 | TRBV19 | CASSKWSSGVSRTQYF
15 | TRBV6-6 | CASSLSGANTDTQYF
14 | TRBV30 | CAWADRGNNSPLHF
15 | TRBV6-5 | CASSYGDGRGETQYF
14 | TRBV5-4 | CASSPGQGAYEQYF
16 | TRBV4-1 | CASSQDMAGGADTQYF
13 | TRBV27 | CASSSGQGGVQYF
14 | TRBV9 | CASSVVGEGNEQFF
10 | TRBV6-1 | CASGQYEQYF
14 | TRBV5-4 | CASTAPPGDYGYTF
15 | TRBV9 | CASSPRDYMYYEQYF
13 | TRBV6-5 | CASSEVATDTQYF